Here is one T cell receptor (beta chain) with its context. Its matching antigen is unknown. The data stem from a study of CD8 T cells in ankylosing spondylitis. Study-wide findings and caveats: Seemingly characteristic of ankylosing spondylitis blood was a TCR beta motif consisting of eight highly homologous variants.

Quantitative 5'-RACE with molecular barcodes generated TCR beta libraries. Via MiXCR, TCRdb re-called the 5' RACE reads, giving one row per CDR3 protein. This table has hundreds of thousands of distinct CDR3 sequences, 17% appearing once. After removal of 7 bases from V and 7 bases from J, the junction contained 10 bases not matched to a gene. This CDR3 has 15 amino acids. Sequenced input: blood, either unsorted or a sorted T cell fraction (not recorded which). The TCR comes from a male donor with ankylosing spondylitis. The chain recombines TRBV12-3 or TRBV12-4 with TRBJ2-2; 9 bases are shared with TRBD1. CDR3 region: CASTIGTGLVGELFF. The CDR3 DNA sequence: TGTGCCAGCACCATAGGGACAGGGCTGGTCGGGGAGCTGTTTTTT.